This TCR beta chain was documented in a study of regulatory T cells in long-lasting Graves disease. Study results and limitations: Persistent disease was characterized by preferential usage of TRBV28, TRBJ1-2 and TRBJ2-5.

Time point indicated: newly diagnosed GD, antithyroid drugs for less than 3 months. Construction of the TCR library relied on RNA isolated from PBMCs. Germline V lookup: CDR1 WSHSY, CDR2 SAAADI. The ends lost 0 bases at V and 4 bases at J; junction bases unmatched: 12. The CDR3 runs 17 residues. Arm-PCR with iRepertoire HTBI primers amplified the CDR3 regions for these TCR beta libraries. MiXCR, run by TCRdb on the multiplex PCR reads, gives a single entry per CDR3 protein. The data hold about 430,000 distinct CDR3 sequences, with over 12% observed a single time. This clonotype was recorded many times. Its target is not known. The same sample was also used in a study of T cells in Graves' hyperthyroidism and ophthalmopathy.

This chain links TRBV10-2 with TRBJ2-7, with 7 bases matching TRBD2. The clonotype was recovered from a woman aged 40 to 50 with Graves disease. The specimen comprised peripheral blood mononuclear cells (PBMCs), sampled at new diagnosis, from a patient treated with antithyroid drugs. CDR3 region: CASSESRSQVSGYEQYF. For the CDR3, the DNA is TGCGCCAGCAGTGAGTCGAGGAGCCAGGTTAGCGGGTACGAGCAGTACTTC.